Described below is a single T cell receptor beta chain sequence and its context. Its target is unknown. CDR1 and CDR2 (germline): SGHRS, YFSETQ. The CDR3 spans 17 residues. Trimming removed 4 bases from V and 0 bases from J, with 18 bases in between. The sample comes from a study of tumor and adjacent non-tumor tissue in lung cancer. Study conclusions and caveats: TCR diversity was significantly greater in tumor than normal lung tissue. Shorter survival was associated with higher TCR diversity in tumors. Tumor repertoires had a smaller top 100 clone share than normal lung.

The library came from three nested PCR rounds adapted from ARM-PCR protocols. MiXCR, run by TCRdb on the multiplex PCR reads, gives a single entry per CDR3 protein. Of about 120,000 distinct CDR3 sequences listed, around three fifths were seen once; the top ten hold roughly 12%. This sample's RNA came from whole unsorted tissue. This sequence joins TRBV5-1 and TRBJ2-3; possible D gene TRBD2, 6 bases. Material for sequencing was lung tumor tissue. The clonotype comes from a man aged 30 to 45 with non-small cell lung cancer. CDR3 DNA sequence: TGCGCCAGCAGCCTGGCGGGACCGCAATCTAGCACAGATACGCAGTATTTT. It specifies CASSLAGPQSSTDTQYF.